The clone carrying this TCR beta chain appeared once. This CDR3 has 15 residues. The germline V and J ends were trimmed by 5 bases and 2 bases, with 16 bases remaining between them. Germline V gene sequence: CDR1 SGHVS, CDR2 FNYEAQ. The data belong to a study of CD8 T cells in Susac syndrome. CD8+ and CD4+ T cells taken from blood had their TCR beta sequenced. It was negative isolation that provided the CD8+ and CD4+ T cells, whereas TEMRA cells were enriched by FACS. Reverse transcription of roughly 0.5 to 1 ug RNA was performed with random hexamers. Amplification of TCR beta CDR3 across 54 Vbeta and 13 Jbeta was performed with immunoSEQ multiplex PCR. TCRdb independently ran MiXCR on the immunoSEQ multiplex PCR reads; one entry per CDR3 protein. Of under 550,000 distinct CDR3 sequences listed, 75% to 90% were seen once; the top ten hold under 0.15%.

The sequencing input was CD8+ T cells from PBMCs. The source is a human donor with multiple sclerosis. The chain employs TRBV7-6 and TRBJ2-7, with D maybe TRBD1 (6 bases). CDR3 amino acids: CASSPEGELTYEQYF. The CDR3 DNA sequence: TGTGCCAGCAGCCCCGAGGGGGAACTCACCTACGAGCAGTACTTC.